This TCR beta chain was identified in a study of blood T cell repertoires in COVID-19. Method: immunoSEQ multiplex PCR; TCRdb's copy keeps in-frame clones and lacks some. This sample yields 50,000 or so clones, of which 80% to 95% are seen a single time; about 1% belongs to the top ten. Per germline, CDR1 MNHEY and CDR2 SMNVEV (reference sequence). The CDR3 extends over 14 amino acids. V shed 1 base and J shed 4 bases, with 8 bases lying between them. This receptor was taken from a man between 60 and 70 years old with COVID-19, enrolled during active disease. The sample consisted of peripheral blood. The V call is TRBV27, the J call TRBJ2-1; no clear D gene. The CDR3 protein is CASSLFPGYNEQFF. The CDR3, as DNA: TGTGCCAGCAGTTTATTCCCGGGTTACAATGAGCAGTTCTTC.